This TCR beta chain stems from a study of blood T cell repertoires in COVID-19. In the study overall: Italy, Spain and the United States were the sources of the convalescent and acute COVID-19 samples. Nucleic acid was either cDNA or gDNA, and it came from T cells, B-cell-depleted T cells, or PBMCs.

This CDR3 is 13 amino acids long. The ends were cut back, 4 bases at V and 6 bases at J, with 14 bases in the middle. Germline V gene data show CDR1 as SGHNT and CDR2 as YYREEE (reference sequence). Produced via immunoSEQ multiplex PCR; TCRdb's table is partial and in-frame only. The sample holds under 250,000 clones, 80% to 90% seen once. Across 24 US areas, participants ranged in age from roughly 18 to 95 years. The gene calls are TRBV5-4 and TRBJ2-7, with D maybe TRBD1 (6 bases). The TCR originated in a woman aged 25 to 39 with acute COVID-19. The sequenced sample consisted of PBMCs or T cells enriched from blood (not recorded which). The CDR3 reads CASSASTGFEQYF. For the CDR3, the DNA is TGTGCCAGCAGCGCCTCTACAGGGTTCGAGCAGTACTTC.